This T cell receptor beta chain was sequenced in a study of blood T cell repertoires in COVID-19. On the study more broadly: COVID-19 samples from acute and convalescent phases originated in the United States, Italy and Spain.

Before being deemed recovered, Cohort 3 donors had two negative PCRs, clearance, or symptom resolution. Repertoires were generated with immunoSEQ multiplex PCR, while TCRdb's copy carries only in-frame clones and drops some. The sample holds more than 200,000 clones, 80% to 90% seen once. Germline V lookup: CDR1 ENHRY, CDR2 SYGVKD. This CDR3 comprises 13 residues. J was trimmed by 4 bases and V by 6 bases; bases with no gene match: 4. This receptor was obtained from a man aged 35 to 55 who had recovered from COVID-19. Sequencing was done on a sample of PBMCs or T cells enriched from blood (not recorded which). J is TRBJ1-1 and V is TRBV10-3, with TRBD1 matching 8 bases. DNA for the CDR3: TGTGCCATCAGGGATGGACAGGGCACTGAAGCTTTCTTT. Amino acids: CAIRDGQGTEAFF.